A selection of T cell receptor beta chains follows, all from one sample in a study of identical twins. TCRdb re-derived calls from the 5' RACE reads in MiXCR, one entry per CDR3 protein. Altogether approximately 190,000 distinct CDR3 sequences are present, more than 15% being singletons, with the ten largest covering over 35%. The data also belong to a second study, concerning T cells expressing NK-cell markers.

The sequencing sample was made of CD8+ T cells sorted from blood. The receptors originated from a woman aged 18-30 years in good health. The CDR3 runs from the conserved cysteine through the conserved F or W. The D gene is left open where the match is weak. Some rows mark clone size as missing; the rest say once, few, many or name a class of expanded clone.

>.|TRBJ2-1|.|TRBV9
CASSVTGGQYNEQFF
TGTGCCAGCAGCGTAACGGGGGGCCAATACAATGAGCAGTTCTTC
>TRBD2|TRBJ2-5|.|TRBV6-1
CASSGSGGYQETQYF
TGTGCCAGCAGTGGCAGCGGGGGGTACCAAGAGACCCAGTACTTC
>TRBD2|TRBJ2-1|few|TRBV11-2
CASSLKGRGTSGNNEQFF
TGTGCCAGCAGCTTAAAAGGCAGGGGGACTAGCGGTAACAATGAGCAGTTCTTC
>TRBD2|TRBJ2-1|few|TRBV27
CASSSAGRASTGEQFF
TGTGCCAGCAGTTCAGCCGGGAGGGCCTCTACGGGTGAGCAGTTCTTC
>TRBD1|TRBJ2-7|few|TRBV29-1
CSVENRGNSYERYF
TGCAGCGTTGAAAACAGGGGAAACTCCTACGAGCGGTACTTC
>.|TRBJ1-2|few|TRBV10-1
CASSFHYGYTF
TGCGCCAGCAGTTTTCACTATGGCTACACCTTC
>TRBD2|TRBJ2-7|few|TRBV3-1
CASSLISGQFYEQYF
TGTGCCAGCAGCCTGATTAGCGGGCAATTTTACGAGCAGTACTTC
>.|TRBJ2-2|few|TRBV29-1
CSVESGRITGELFF
TGCAGCGTTGAATCGGGACGGATCACCGGGGAGCTGTTTTTT
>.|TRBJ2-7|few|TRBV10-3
CALRGRTGEQYF
TGTGCCCTCAGGGGACGCACGGGCGAGCAGTACTTC
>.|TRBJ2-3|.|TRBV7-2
CASDPGTPYTDTQYF
TGTGCCAGCGATCCCGGGACCCCCTACACAGATACGCAGTATTTT
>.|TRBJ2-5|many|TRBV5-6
CASSLGQETQYF
TGTGCCAGCAGCTTAGGCCAAGAGACCCAGTACTTC
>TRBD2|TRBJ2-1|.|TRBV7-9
CASSPTSGLGVGEQFF
TGTGCCAGCAGCCCCACTAGCGGCCTTGGTGTCGGGGAGCAGTTCTTC
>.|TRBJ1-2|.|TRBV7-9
CASNQGPTNYGYTF
TGTGCCAGCAACCAGGGTCCTACTAACTATGGCTACACCTTC
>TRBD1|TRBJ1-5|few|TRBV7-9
CASSSDRVTNQPQHF
TGTGCCAGCAGCTCAGACAGGGTAACCAATCAGCCCCAGCATTTT